This entry lists 27 T cell receptor beta chains sequenced from one sample in a study of T cell changes during pregnancy in multiple sclerosis. The repertoire was sequenced with immunoSEQ multiplex PCR; TCRdb's copy has only in-frame clones and lacks some. The table lists around 62,000 clones, roughly nine tenths of them singletons. The material was CD4+ T cells from peripheral blood mononuclear cells, obtained in the first trimester of pregnancy. These receptors were collected from a female donor with multiple sclerosis, enrolled in a pregnancy study.

The V call is TRBV7-8, the J call TRBJ2-1; 7 nucleotides match TRBD1. CDR3 length: 12 residues. Unmatched junction bases numbered 7, after V lost 5 bases and J lost 12 bases. CDR1 and CDR2 (germline): SGHVS, FQNEAQ. CDR3 in amino acids: CASSPSNRGQFF. The CDR3 DNA sequence: TGTGCCAGCAGCCCTTCCAACAGGGGGCAGTTCTTC. Using reference TRBV7-8 and TRBJ2-1 for the parts outside the CDR3, the full variable domain is GAGVSQSPRYKVAKRGQDVALRCDPISGHVSLFWYQQALGQGPEFLTYFQNEAQLDKSGLPSDRFFAERPEGSVSTLKIQRTQQEDSAVYLCASSPSNRGQFFGPGTRLTVL.

This sequence joins TRBV19 and TRBJ2-5; 7 nucleotides line up with TRBD1. V shed 5 bases and J 1 base; nucleotides not matched to a gene: 4. The germline gives CDR1 LNHDA, CDR2 SQIVND (reference sequence). CDR3 length: 14 amino acids. In nucleotides, the CDR3 is TGTGCCAGTAGTCCCCGACAGGGCCAAGAGACCCAGTACTTC. Translating it yields CASSPRQGQETQYF. The entire variable domain, with the rest obtained from reference TRBV19 and TRBJ2-5, is as follows: DGGITQSPKYLFRKEGQNVTLSCEQNLNHDAMYWYRQDPGQGLRLIYYSQIVNDFQKGDIAEGYSVSREKKESFPLTVTSAQKNPTAFYLCASSPRQGQETQYFGPGTRLLVL.

The V and J genes are TRBV19 and TRBJ1-1, with 8 bases identical to TRBD1. The V gene end was trimmed by 4 bases and the J gene end by 0 bases; junction bases not matched to a gene: 4. Germline V gene sequence: CDR1 LNHDA, CDR2 SQIVND (reference sequence). This CDR3 spans 15 amino acids. The CDR3 region is CASSKDRVMNTEAFF. CDR3 DNA: TGTGCCAGTAGTAAGGACAGGGTTATGAACACTGAAGCTTTCTTT.

The rearrangement joins TRBV2 to TRBJ2-7; 7 positions match TRBD2. The CDR3 is 15 amino acids. Germline trimming cut 0 bases from V and 5 bases from J; bases unmatched to any gene: 7. Germline V gene lookup returns CDR1 SNHLY and CDR2 FYNNEI. The CDR3 DNA sequence: TGTGCCAGCAGTGAAGCGCTTGGGAGGGCCCACGAGCAGTACTTC. This sequence encodes CASSEALGRAHEQYF.

The V gene is TRBV18, the J gene TRBJ1-5, with 7 bases fitting TRBD1. The germline CDR1 and CDR2 sequences are KGHSH and LQKENI. Trimming removed 4 bases from V and 6 bases from J; junction bases left unmatched: 6. The CDR3 sequence is 14 residues long. The CDR3 here is CASSRNRGGQPQHF. The CDR3 DNA sequence: TGTGCCAGCTCACGTAACAGGGGCGGTCAGCCCCAGCATTTT.

This chain uses TRBV5-1 with TRBJ1-1, with D maybe TRBD1 (5 bases). CDR1 and CDR2 from the germline V gene are SGHRS and YFSETQ. The CDR3 extends over 15 amino acids. V was cut by 3 bases and J by 2 bases, with 14 bases left in between. CDR3 bases: TGCGCCAGCAGCTCTGCGGGGGGGGGAAACACTGAAGCTTTCTTT. Its translation is CASSSAGGGNTEAFF.

J is TRBJ1-6 and V is TRBV5-1, with TRBD1 as a possible D gene (5 bases). Looked up from germline, CDR1 is SGHRS and CDR2 is YFSETQ. This CDR3 has 16 residues. V was clipped by 4 bases and J by 5 bases, with 16 bases between them. CDR3 region: CASSRGAGLDNSPLHF. The CDR3 DNA reads TGCGCCAGCAGCCGTGGGGCAGGTTTGGATAATTCACCCCTCCACTTT. The full variable domain, completed using reference TRBV5-1 and TRBJ1-6, is KAGVTQTPRYLIKTRGQQVTLSCSPISGHRSVSWYQQTPGQGLQFLFEYFSETQRNKGNFPGRFSGRQFSNSRSEMNVSTLELGDSALYLCASSRGAGLDNSPLHFGNGTRLTVT.

The CDR3 DNA reads TGTGCCAGCAGCTTGGGACCCGGGACAGACGGCTACACCTTC. This codes for CASSLGPGTDGYTF. This chain joins TRBV5-4 and TRBJ1-2; 7 positions agree with TRBD1. Trimming removed 0 bases from V and 8 bases from J; junction bases left unmatched: 7. Germline CDR1 is SGHNT and CDR2 is YYREEE (reference sequence). The CDR3 has 14 residues.

The chain carries TRBV19 and TRBJ1-2; 10 nucleotides match TRBD1. CDR1 and CDR2 from the germline V gene are LNHDA and SQIVND (reference sequence). V shed 3 bases, J shed 3 bases, and the junction held 7 bases outside the gene matches. There are 16 residues in the CDR3. The chain's CDR3 is CASSMTGGSQYYGYTF. The CDR3 DNA reads as TGTGCCAGTAGTATGACAGGGGGCTCCCAATACTATGGCTACACCTTC.

The rearrangement links TRBV6-5 to TRBJ1-1; 9 bases line up with TRBD1. This CDR3 contains 14 residues. V lost 7 bases, J lost 8 bases, and 11 bases stayed unmatched. Per germline, CDR1 MNHEY and CDR2 SVGAGI. The DNA of the CDR3 is TGTGCCAGCATCAGCCTGGGGACAGGGAGGGAAGCTTTCTTT. Encoded protein: CASISLGTGREAFF.

The gene calls are TRBV30 and TRBJ1-2; 8 nucleotides match TRBD1. Germline V lookup: CDR1 GTSNPN, CDR2 SVGIG (reference sequence). CDR3 length: 12 residues. V lost 2 bases, J lost 6 bases, and 2 bases stayed unmatched. CDR3: CAWSQTGDGYTF. CDR3 nucleotide sequence: TGTGCCTGGAGTCAGACAGGGGATGGCTACACCTTC.

This chain links TRBV7-2 with TRBJ2-2, with a possible D match to TRBD2 (7 bases). This CDR3 is 15 amino acids long. V dropped 3 bases and J dropped 4 bases, with 12 bases sitting between them. CDR1 is SGHTA, CDR2 FQGNSA, per germline. The DNA of the CDR3 is TGTGCCAGCAGCTTGGGGGGGCGAGGCACCGGGGAGCTGTTTTTT. Its translation is CASSLGGRGTGELFF.

The chain joins TRBV5-6 to TRBJ2-3; 7 positions agree with TRBD2. Losses at the gene ends were 5 bases for V and 2 bases for J; bases not matched to a gene: 8. CDR3 size: 15 residues. Germline CDR1 SGHDT, CDR2 YYEEEE. CDR3 protein: CASSPRGVHTDTQYF. For the CDR3, the DNA is TGTGCCAGCAGTCCCCGGGGGGTTCACACAGATACGCAGTATTTT. Supplemented by reference TRBV5-6 and TRBJ2-3, the full variable domain reads DAGVTQSPTHLIKTRGQQVTLRCSPKSGHDTVSWYQQALGQGPQFIFQYYEEEERQRGNFPDRFSGHQFPNYSSELNVNALLLGDSALYLCASSPRGVHTDTQYFGPGTRLTVL.

The chain joins TRBV28 to TRBJ2-2; 7 bases are shared with TRBD1. CDR1 MDHEN and CDR2 SYDVKM come from the germline V gene. Unmatched junction bases numbered 3, after V lost 6 bases and J lost 5 bases. The CDR3 is 13 residues long. CDR3 region: CASRRQGTGELFF. CDR3 sequence (DNA): TGTGCCAGCAGACGACAGGGAACCGGGGAGCTGTTTTTT. Full variable domain (remainder filled in from reference TRBV28 and TRBJ2-2): DVKVTQSSRYLVKRTGEKVFLECVQDMDHENMFWYRQDPGLGLRLIYFSYDVKMKEKGDIPEGYSVSREKKERFSLILESASTNQTSMYLCASRRQGTGELFFGEGSRLTVL.

This clone is medium-sized in the sample. The chain carries TRBV5-1 and TRBJ2-2; 11 bases match TRBD1. V lost 3 bases, J lost 7 bases, and 8 bases stayed unmatched. CDR1 and CDR2 from the germline V gene are SGHRS and YFSETQ. The CDR3 consists of 16 residues. The CDR3 nucleotides are TGCGCCAGCAGCTCAGGACAGGGGGCTAGGGACGGGGAGCTGTTTTTT. Amino acids: CASSSGQGARDGELFF.

The chain couples TRBV7-2 to TRBJ2-5; a weak D match, TRBD1 (6 bases). The ends were cut back, 5 bases at V and 7 bases at J, with 20 bases in the middle. CDR1 is SGHTA, CDR2 FQGNSA, per germline. This CDR3 spans 15 amino acids. This CDR3 is CASSPGRWGPGTQYF. DNA for the CDR3: TGTGCCAGCAGCCCGGGGCGGTGGGGGCCGGGGACCCAGTACTTC.

The rearrangement links TRBV7-2 to TRBJ2-7; 10 bases are shared with TRBD1. CDR3 length: 14 residues. CDR1 and CDR2 (germline): SGHTA, FQGNSA. Trimming removed 5 bases from V and 4 bases from J; junction bases left unmatched: 5. CDR3 protein: CASSADRGAYEQYF. The CDR3 DNA follows: TGTGCCAGCAGCGCGGACAGGGGGGCATACGAGCAGTACTTC.

This clone was picked up one time. This chain joins TRBV6-5 and TRBJ1-3, with D perhaps TRBD1 (5 bases). Trimming took off 6 bases at V and 4 bases at J, with 10 bases between the two ends. Germline assignment: CDR1 MNHEY and CDR2 SVGAGI. The CDR3 loop spans 13 amino acids. The chain's CDR3 is CASSRTSGNTIYF. DNA of the CDR3: TGTGCCAGCAGCCGGACATCGGGAAACACCATATATTTT.

The chain has TRBV5-6 and TRBJ1-5, with unresolved D. The CDR3 has 17 residues. The V and J ends lost 0 bases and 1 base respectively, with 14 bases between them. Germline-derived CDR1 and CDR2 are SGHDT and YYEEEE. The CDR3, as DNA: TGTGCCAGCAGCTTGGCCGAGACACGACTAAGCAATCAGCCCCAGCATTTT. It is translated as CASSLAETRLSNQPQHF.

The gene calls are TRBV19 and TRBJ1-2, with TRBD1 matching 7 bases. V trimming: 0 bases; J trimming: 4 bases; junction bases outside the gene matches: 5. This CDR3 comprises 15 residues. Germline lookup yields CDR1 LNHDA and CDR2 SQIVND (reference sequence). The CDR3 DNA is TGTGCCAGTAGTATAGAGCGGGGACAGAGCTATGGCTACACCTTC. Residues: CASSIERGQSYGYTF.

The chain has TRBV4-1 and TRBJ2-7; 11 bases are shared with TRBD2. V lost 1 base to trimming and J lost 3 bases; unmatched junction nucleotides: 2. The CDR3 contains 15 residues. CDR1 MGHRA and CDR2 YSYEKL come from the germline V gene. CDR3 bases: TGCGCCAGCAGCCAAGGACTAGCGGGGCTCTACGAGCAGTACTTC. It translates to CASSQGLAGLYEQYF.

V and J are TRBV18 and TRBJ2-2; the match to TRBD1 covers 9 bases. V dropped 1 base and J dropped 4; count of bases not matched to a gene: 4. CDR1 is KGHSH, CDR2 LQKENI, per germline. CDR3 length: 16 amino acids. The CDR3 region is CASSPRTGELTGELFF. The CDR3 DNA is TGTGCCAGCTCACCACGGACAGGGGAGCTCACCGGGGAGCTGTTTTTT.

The gene calls are TRBV7-2 and TRBJ2-3; 7 positions agree with TRBD2. Germline V CDR1 and CDR2: SGHTA, FQGNSA. The CDR3 contains 14 residues. J was trimmed by 2 bases and V by 5 bases; bases with no gene match: 4. The CDR3 DNA reads as TGTGCCAGCAGCCGGACTAGAACCACAGATACGCAGTATTTT. It yields the protein CASSRTRTTDTQYF.

The chain is built from TRBV7-3 and TRBJ1-5; no reliable D call. The CDR3 runs to 16 residues. V was shortened by 3 bases and J by 7 bases, with 19 bases between the two germline ends. Germline CDR1 SGHTA, CDR2 FQGTGA. The CDR3 spells CASSLGVAEASQPQHF. The DNA for the CDR3 is TGTGCCAGCAGCTTGGGCGTGGCCGAGGCTAGCCAGCCCCAGCATTTT.

The gene calls are TRBV6-5 and TRBJ2-7; 9 bases are shared with TRBD1. CDR3 size: 12 residues. The junction had 7 bases not matched to a gene; V was cut back by 10 bases and J by 6 bases. Germline V CDR1 and CDR2: MNHEY, SVGAGI. CDR3 loop: CATRDRVGEQYF. The CDR3 DNA is TGTGCCACTCGGGACAGGGTGGGCGAGCAGTACTTC.

This clone appeared a single time. The J gene is TRBJ2-7, the V gene TRBV25-1; D perhaps matches TRBD2 (5 bases). The ends were cut back, 4 bases at V and 4 bases at J, with 11 bases in the middle. The CDR3 sequence is 13 residues long. In germline, CDR1 is MGHDK, CDR2 SYGVNS. CDR3 sequence reads: CASSAGKGYEQYF. CDR3 nucleotide sequence: TGTGCCAGCAGTGCCGGGAAGGGTTACGAGCAGTACTTC.

This clone came up once. The chain carries TRBV7-3 and TRBJ2-1, with 9 bases matching TRBD2. J lost 3 bases, V lost 4 bases, and 16 bases had no gene match. Germline assignment: CDR1 SGHTA and CDR2 FQGTGA. This CDR3 is built from 19 residues. The CDR3 DNA sequence: TGTGCCAGCAGCTCCCAACGGGCCTTAGCGGGGGAACACTACAATGAGCAGTTCTTC. It is translated as CASSSQRALAGEHYNEQFF.